The 6 T cell receptor beta chains reported below all come from one sample, sequenced in a study of blood T cell repertoires in COVID-19. Sequencing used immunoSEQ multiplex PCR; TCRdb keeps in-frame clones, though not all of them. The sample yields around 260,000 clones, about 88% seen once. The sample was peripheral blood. These receptors all come from a man in his late teens or twenties with active or convalescent COVID-19.

To note about this clone: Other DNA sequences in the sample encode the same CDR3. V usage is TRBV7-2 and J usage is TRBJ1-2; 7 positions match TRBD1. Germline V lookup: CDR1 SGHTA, CDR2 FQGNSA. V lost 5 bases, J lost 4 bases, and 4 bases stayed unmatched. The CDR3 runs to 13 residues. The CDR3: CASSAGTAYGYTF. As DNA, the CDR3 is TGTGCCAGCAGCGCCGGGACAGCCTATGGCTACACCTTC.

The chain uses TRBV11-2 and TRBJ1-1, with D possibly matching TRBD1 (6 bases). CDR1 and CDR2 from the germline V gene are SGHAT and FQNNGV. The CDR3 sequence is 12 residues long. V dropped 2 bases and J dropped 7 bases, with 8 bases sitting between them. The CDR3 sequence: CASSLKGDEAFF. CDR3 DNA sequence: TGTGCCAGCAGCTTAAAGGGGGATGAAGCTTTCTTT.

The chain employs TRBV30 and TRBJ2-1, with 9 bases matching TRBD2. In germline, CDR1 is GTSNPN, CDR2 SVGIG (reference sequence). This CDR3 spans 13 amino acids. V shed 4 bases and J 4 bases; nucleotides not matched to a gene: 2. The CDR3 sequence is CAWTGLAYNEQFF. The CDR3, as DNA: TGTGCCTGGACGGGACTAGCTTACAATGAGCAGTTCTTC.

This rearrangement joins TRBV13 to TRBJ2-1; TRBD1 is a possible D gene (5 bases). Germline CDR1 PRHDT, CDR2 FYEKMQ (reference sequence). The CDR3 runs 12 residues. Between the trimmed V and J ends, which lost 5 bases and 5 bases, there was a span of 7 bases. This CDR3 is CASSGRDNEQFF. CDR3 DNA sequence: TGTGCCAGCAGCGGCAGGGACAATGAGCAGTTCTTC.

The gene calls are TRBV7-3 and TRBJ2-5, with D uncertain. CDR1 is SGHTA and CDR2 is FQGTGA in the germline V gene. Trimming removed 1 base from V and 5 bases from J, with 11 bases in between. The CDR3 loop spans 14 amino acids. CDR3 nucleotide sequence: TGTGCCAGCAGCTTAAACTCACCCTCGGAGACCCAGTACTTC. This gives the protein CASSLNSPSETQYF.

The chain links TRBV7-8 to TRBJ2-3; 11 nucleotides line up with TRBD2. The CDR3 contains 16 residues. Per germline, CDR1 SGHVS and CDR2 FQNEAQ. Trimming cost V 5 bases and J 2 bases; bases outside gene matches: 6. CDR3 bases: TGTGCCAGCAGCCCAATAGCGGGAGGGCCCACAGATACGCAGTATTTT. Its protein product is CASSPIAGGPTDTQYF. The whole variable domain, remainder taken from reference TRBV7-8 and TRBJ2-3, is GAGVSQSPRYKVAKRGQDVALRCDPISGHVSLFWYQQALGQGPEFLTYFQNEAQLDKSGLPSDRFFAERPEGSVSTLKIQRTQQEDSAVYLCASSPIAGGPTDTQYFGPGTRLTVL.